This TCR beta chain was recorded in a study of blood T cell repertoires in COVID-19. Turning to the study itself: Samples of COVID-19 (acute and convalescent) were obtained from the United States, Italy and Spain. The analysed material was cDNA or gDNA that came from T cells, B-cell-depleted T cells, or PBMCs.

Trimming shortened V by 3 bases and J by 4 bases, and 10 bases separated the two germline ends. The V gene's germline CDR1 is SGHTA and CDR2 FQGNSA. The CDR3 has 13 residues. As handled by the study authors: Nucleated cell number was recorded as an estimate derived from reference gene primer amplification. Profiled with immunoSEQ multiplex PCR; TCRdb holds only in-frame clones, not every one. The V and J calls and clone size are taken from that table; D and trimming were inferred from the DNA. This sample has 25,000 to 35,000 clones, with 75% to 90% found just once. Sequences were obtained from peripheral blood. The V gene is TRBV7-2, the J gene TRBJ2-7, with D possibly being TRBD1 (6 bases). The TCR originated in a man older than 75 with acute or convalescent COVID-19. The CDR3 DNA follows: TGTGCCAGCAGCTTCGACAGGTTATACGAGCAGTACTTC. This codes for CASSFDRLYEQYF.